This entry is about one T cell receptor beta chain. This sample is part of a study of blood T cell repertoires in COVID-19. Study-wide context: Material from acute and convalescent COVID-19 was sourced from the United States, Italy and Spain.

The method was immunoSEQ multiplex PCR; TCRdb's version includes in-frame clones alone and lacks a portion of them. The repertoire has about 300,000 clones, roughly 90% of them found once; the top ten carry roughly 6.7%. This clonotype originated in a man between 18 and 29 years old who had recovered from COVID-19. Material for sequencing was peripheral blood.

CDR3 DNA: TGTGCCAGCAGCCAAGTCTTTGCGGGAGGTCTCCTCTCTGGGGCCAACGTCCTGACTTTC. Translated: CASSQVFAGGLLSGANVLTF. The J gene is TRBJ2-6, the V gene TRBV3-1 (or the pseudogene TRBV3-2), with TRBD2 matching over 8 bases. The V segment lost 1 base and the J segment 0 bases; nucleotides outside the gene matches: 11. The V gene's germline CDR1 is LGHDT and CDR2 YNNKEL (reference sequence). The CDR3 consists of 20 residues.